The 27 T cell receptor beta chains below all came from one sample that was sequenced in a study of sequential checkpoint blockade in melanoma. Regarding treatment: randomized to nivolumab then ipilimumab (arm A) or the reverse (arm B). The data were produced by immunoSEQ multiplex PCR, yet TCRdb's version contains in-frame clones alone and is incomplete. The sample includes some 13,000 clones, around 23% of them seen just once. The input for sequencing was tumor tissue (inferred from file names), taken from a patient given nivolumab and ipilimumab in sequence. The receptors originated from a human donor with melanoma.

This clone was counted only a few times. The chain recombines TRBV10-3 with TRBJ2-7; D gene ambiguous. Germline CDR1 and CDR2: ENHRY and SYGVKD. The CDR3 totals 13 residues. Between the trimmed V and J ends, which lost 2 bases and 2 bases, there was a span of 7 bases. CDR3 DNA sequence: TGTGCCATCAGTGAGCGAGATCCCTACGAGCAGTACTTC. As protein: CAISERDPYEQYF.

This clone was counted only a few times. The chain recombines TRBV19 with TRBJ1-1, with TRBD1 identical over 9 bases. In germline, CDR1 is LNHDA, CDR2 SQIVND (reference sequence). The ends lost 4 bases at V and 5 bases at J; junction bases unmatched: 5. This CDR3 is 14 amino acids long. DNA for the CDR3: TGTGCCAGTAGTACACAGGGGGCACGGACTGAAGCTTTCTTT. Amino acids: CASSTQGARTEAFF.

This clone occurred many times. The chain is built from TRBV11-3 and TRBJ1-2; 10 bases are shared with TRBD1. Per the germline V gene, CDR1 is SGHNT and CDR2 is YENEEA. The V segment lost 2 bases and the J segment 5 bases; nucleotides outside the gene matches: 8. This CDR3 has 16 amino acids. The CDR3 DNA follows: TGTGCCAGCAGCTTATCGCCCCTGGGACAGGGGTATGGCTACACCTTC. This sequence encodes CASSLSPLGQGYGYTF.

This clone has just a few counts. The chain is built from TRBV19 and TRBJ2-3, with a weak D call TRBD2 (7 bases). The V end was cut by 4 bases, the J end by 4 bases, with 9 bases between. The CDR3 runs to 13 residues. Germline CDR1 and CDR2: LNHDA and SQIVND (reference sequence). The CDR3 DNA sequence: TGTGCCAGTAGTAGGGGGGGCTCAGATACGCAGTATTTT. Protein: CASSRGGSDTQYF.

This clone was detected ten times or more. The V and J genes are TRBV11-3 and TRBJ1-2; D gene uncertain. CDR3 size: 16 residues. In germline, CDR1 is SGHNT, CDR2 YENEEA. With 2 bases removed from V and 4 bases from J, the gap between germline ends came to 17 bases. DNA for the CDR3: TGTGCCAGCAGCTTAAGTTATGCCGCAATGGGCTATGGCTACACCTTC. It is translated as CASSLSYAAMGYGYTF.

This chain joins TRBV19 and TRBJ1-2, with a possible D match to TRBD1 (6 bases). Germline lookup yields CDR1 LNHDA and CDR2 SQIVND (reference sequence). This CDR3 contains 13 residues. V was trimmed by 5 bases and J by 10 bases, leaving 17 bases between them. CDR3 DNA sequence: TGTGCCAGTAGTCCCGGGACACTGAGCCTCTACACCTTC. Translating it yields CASSPGTLSLYTF.

The chain is built from TRBV25-1 and TRBJ1-4; TRBD1 might be the D (5 bases). Germline V lookup: CDR1 MGHDK, CDR2 SYGVNS. CDR3 length: 14 residues. With 3 bases removed from V and 5 bases from J, the gap between germline ends came to 10 bases. The chain's CDR3 is CASSDDRINEKLFF. CDR3 DNA sequence: TGTGCCAGCAGTGACGACAGAATAAATGAAAAACTGTTTTTT.

This clone was observed a handful of times. This chain connects TRBV11-3 to TRBJ1-5; no clear D gene. Trimming left V 5 bases short and J 3 bases short, with 11 bases between. The CDR3 length is 14 residues. CDR1 and CDR2 from the germline V gene are SGHNT and YENEEA. The CDR3 spells CASSQGGINQPQHF. CDR3 in DNA: TGTGCCAGCAGCCAAGGAGGGATCAATCAGCCCCAGCATTTT. Supplemented by reference TRBV11-3 and TRBJ1-5, the full variable domain reads EAGVVQSPRYKIIEKKQPVAFWCNPISGHNTLYWYLQNLGQGPELLIRYENEEAVDDSQLPKDRFSAERLKGVDSTLKIQPAELGDSAVYLCASSQGGINQPQHFGDGTRLSIL.

The J gene is TRBJ2-7, the V gene TRBV29-1, with 10 bases identical to TRBD1. CDR3 length: 12 residues. Germline values: CDR1 SQVTM, CDR2 ANQGSEA. The V segment lost 6 bases and the J segment 5 bases; nucleotides outside the gene matches: 4. Written as DNA, the CDR3 is TGCAGCGTCGGGACAGGGGCCCACGAGCAGTACTTC. Amino acid sequence: CSVGTGAHEQYF.

This chain links TRBV25-1 with TRBJ1-5; 7 positions agree with TRBD1. The CDR3 has 15 residues. In germline, CDR1 is MGHDK, CDR2 SYGVNS. V lost 6 bases to trimming and J lost 5 bases; unmatched junction nucleotides: 10. This CDR3 is CASSQMGTEDQPQHF. Written as DNA, the CDR3 is TGTGCCAGCAGCCAAATGGGGACAGAAGATCAGCCCCAGCATTTT. The whole variable domain, filled in from reference TRBV25-1 and TRBJ1-5, reads EADIYQTPRYLVIGTGKKITLECSQTMGHDKMYWYQQDPGMELHLIHYSYGVNSTEKGDLSSESTVSRIRTEHFPLTLESARPSHTSQYLCASSQMGTEDQPQHFGDGTRLSIL.

This clone occurred a few times. The genes are TRBV7-6 and TRBJ2-1; no clear D gene. CDR1 SGHVS and CDR2 FNYEAQ come from the germline V gene. V was cut by 1 base and J by 2 bases, with 9 bases left in between. The length of the CDR3 is 15 residues. For the CDR3, the DNA is TGTGCCAGCAGCTTAGGGGGTACCGCCTACAATGAGCAGTTCTTC. It encodes CASSLGGTAYNEQFF.

This clone was counted between two and nine times. V gene TRBV7-2 combines with J gene TRBJ1-1; weak D call: TRBD1 (5 bases). The CDR3 length is 13 residues. Trimming removed 5 bases from V and 5 bases from J, with 12 bases in between. Looked up from germline, CDR1 is SGHTA and CDR2 is FQGNSA. The DNA for the CDR3 is TGTGCCAGCAGCCAGGCCGGGGGGACTGAAGCTTTCTTT. It encodes CASSQAGGTEAFF.

This clone was seen only a few times. Written as DNA, the CDR3 is TGTGCCAGCTCACCCGGACAGGGGGCGTTGGGAAACACCATATATTTT. Its translation is CASSPGQGALGNTIYF. The chain links TRBV18 to TRBJ1-3; 11 bases are a match to TRBD1. The CDR3 covers 16 residues. Unmatched junction bases numbered 5, after V lost 3 bases and J lost 4 bases. Germline V gives CDR1 KGHSH, CDR2 LQKENI.

This chain connects TRBV15 to TRBJ1-3, with D possibly being TRBD1 (5 bases). V lost 1 base to trimming and J lost 2 bases, with 12 bases between them. CDR3 size: 16 residues. The germline gives CDR1 LNHNV, CDR2 YYDKDF (reference sequence). The CDR3 DNA follows: TGTGCCACCAGCAGAGGTCACCAGGGTACTGGAAACACCATATATTTT. Translation gives CATSRGHQGTGNTIYF.

V gene TRBV5-1 combines with J gene TRBJ2-5; 9 bases are shared with TRBD2. Losses at the gene ends were 7 bases for V and 5 bases for J; bases not matched to a gene: 12. From germline, CDR1 is SGHRS and CDR2 YFSETQ. The CDR3 sequence is 15 residues long. The CDR3 DNA follows: TGCGCCAGCGGCGGGATAGCGGGGGTTAGGGAGACCCAGTACTTC. Protein: CASGGIAGVRETQYF.

This clone has only one observation. The chain combines TRBV5-1 with TRBJ2-3, with D hard to call. The CDR3 runs to 14 residues. Germline lookup yields CDR1 SGHRS and CDR2 YFSETQ. V was clipped by 6 bases and J by 4 bases, with 15 bases between them. CDR3 sequence (DNA): TGCGCCAGCACCCCTTCATTTGGGGCAGATACGCAGTATTTT. Translated: CASTPSFGADTQYF. The complete variable domain, with remaining parts taken from reference TRBV5-1 and TRBJ2-3, reads KAGVTQTPRYLIKTRGQQVTLSCSPISGHRSVSWYQQTPGQGLQFLFEYFSETQRNKGNFPGRFSGRQFSNSRSEMNVSTLELGDSALYLCASTPSFGADTQYFGPGTRLTVL.

The rearrangement uses TRBV12-5 and TRBJ2-1; the D is unclear. Per the germline V gene, CDR1 is LGHNT and CDR2 is FRNRAP. V was trimmed by 5 bases and J by 5 bases, leaving 10 bases between them. This CDR3 has 13 amino acids. CDR3 coding DNA: TGTGCTAGTGGTCGAGCAGGAGACAATGAGCAGTTCTTC. As protein: CASGRAGDNEQFF.

The chain uses TRBV5-1 and TRBJ2-1, with 12 bases that match TRBD1. Looked up from germline, CDR1 is SGHRS and CDR2 is YFSETQ. The V and J ends lost 5 bases and 7 bases, in that order; junction bases with no gene match: 7. The CDR3 extends over 15 amino acids. In nucleotides, the CDR3 is TGCGCCAGCAGTAGGGACAGGGGGCTTGAAAATGAGCAGTTCTTC. Its protein is CASSRDRGLENEQFF.

This clone has ten or more counts. V usage is TRBV11-3 and J usage is TRBJ2-2; TRBD2 agrees at 10 bases. The CDR3 is 16 residues long. Germline CDR1 SGHNT, CDR2 YENEEA. With V trimmed by 5 bases and J by 0 bases, 3 bases remained unmatched. The CDR3 bases are TGTGCCAGCAGCCCTGGACTAGCGGCGAACACCGGGGAGCTGTTTTTT. Protein product: CASSPGLAANTGELFF. The full variable domain, completed using reference TRBV11-3 and TRBJ2-2, is EAGVVQSPRYKIIEKKQPVAFWCNPISGHNTLYWYLQNLGQGPELLIRYENEEAVDDSQLPKDRFSAERLKGVDSTLKIQPAELGDSAVYLCASSPGLAANTGELFFGEGSRLTVL.

The chain uses TRBV27 and TRBJ1-2; TRBD1 is a possible D gene (5 bases). Germline V gene sequence: CDR1 MNHEY, CDR2 SMNVEV (reference sequence). The CDR3 is 13 residues long. The V end lost 11 bases, the J end lost 1 base, and 14 bases lay between the germline ends. The CDR3 bases are TGTGCCTCAGCCTTAGACAGTAACTATGGCTACACCTTC. As protein: CASALDSNYGYTF.

This clone has just one count. The chain is built from TRBV12-5 and TRBJ1-5, with 7 nucleotides matching TRBD1. The germline gives CDR1 LGHNT, CDR2 FRNRAP. The CDR3 sequence is 17 residues long. Trimming removed 0 bases from V and 4 bases from J; junction bases left unmatched: 9. CDR3: CASGLVWSGTVNQPQHF. The CDR3, as DNA: TGTGCTAGTGGTTTGGTATGGTCCGGGACAGTAAATCAGCCCCAGCATTTT.

This clone was recorded at least ten times. The V and J genes are TRBV5-8 and TRBJ1-1; unclear D gene. This CDR3 comprises 13 residues. Germline lookup yields CDR1 SGHTS and CDR2 YDEGEE. The V end lost 5 bases, the J end lost 1 base, and 9 bases lay between the germline ends. CDR3 residues: CASSLTQNTEAFF. In nucleotides, the CDR3 is TGTGCCAGCAGTCTAACACAGAACACTGAAGCTTTCTTT.

The chain combines TRBV5-1 with TRBJ2-7, with D tentatively TRBD2 (5 bases). This CDR3 spans 15 amino acids. CDR1 and CDR2 from the germline V gene are SGHRS and YFSETQ. Trimming cost V 0 bases and J 2 bases, with 12 bases left between them. The CDR3 bases are TGCGCCAGCAGCTTGGGGGAGTTAGACACCTACGAGCAGTACTTC. This gives the protein CASSLGELDTYEQYF.

This clone occurred a few times. The genes are TRBV7-7 and TRBJ2-3; TRBD2 matches 10 bases. J lost 6 bases, V lost 4 bases, and 7 bases had no gene match. The CDR3 sequence is 15 residues long. Germline lookup yields CDR1 SSHAT and CDR2 FNYEAQ (reference sequence). The CDR3 DNA reads as TGTGCCAGCAGCTGGACTAGCGGTGCAGGGGATACGCAGTATTTT. It yields the protein CASSWTSGAGDTQYF. Full variable domain (rest looked up from reference TRBV7-7 and TRBJ2-3): GAGVSQSPRYKVTKRGQDVTLRCDPISSHATLYWYQQALGQGPEFLTYFNYEAQPDKSGLPSDRFSAERPEGSISTLTIQRTEQRDSAMYRCASSWTSGAGDTQYFGPGTRLTVL.

V gene TRBV6-8 combines with J gene TRBJ1-2, with D possibly TRBD1 on 6 matching bases. The CDR3 contains 13 residues. In germline, CDR1 is MNHGY, CDR2 SAAAGT. V lost 5 bases to trimming and J lost 2 bases, with 9 bases between them. In DNA, the CDR3 is TGTGCCAGCAGTGATACAGGGAACTATGGCTACACCTTC. As protein: CASSDTGNYGYTF.

This clone showed up just a few times. J is TRBJ1-1 and V is TRBV6-8, with 8 bases matching TRBD1. CDR1 and CDR2 (germline): MNHGY, SAAAGT. The V gene end was trimmed by 7 bases and the J gene end by 5 bases; junction bases not matched to a gene: 15. This CDR3 comprises 16 residues. The CDR3 protein is CASTPILRGQRTEAFF. In DNA form, the CDR3 reads TGTGCCAGCACCCCGATCCTCAGGGGGCAAAGGACTGAAGCTTTCTTT.

This clone has just a few counts. V and J are TRBV11-3 and TRBJ2-2; D might be TRBD1 (6 bases). The CDR3 sequence is 14 residues long. CDR1 is SGHNT and CDR2 is YENEEA in the germline V gene. Trimming took 2 bases from V and 5 from J, leaving 9 bases between them. CDR3 DNA sequence: TGTGCCAGCAGCTTACCAGGGGCGACCGGGGAGCTGTTTTTT. Amino acids: CASSLPGATGELFF.